This TCR beta chain was recovered during a study of tumor-infiltrating lymphocytes in localized non-small cell lung cancer. Germline V gene lookup returns CDR1 LNHDA and CDR2 SQIVND (reference sequence). V lost 10 bases and J lost 2, with 14 bases in between. This CDR3 spans 13 amino acids. Sequencing was performed with immunoSEQ multiplex PCR; in TCRdb, only in-frame clones are kept and a portion is missing. The top ten clones hold 10% to 15% of a sample with about 12,000 clones, 65% to 85% of them seen once. The sample was lung tumor tissue. This chain joins TRBV19 and TRBJ1-1, with TRBD1 as a possible D gene (5 bases). This sequence was found in a human donor with non-small cell lung cancer. The CDR3 region has the DNA TGTGCCACCCGCTGGGGGGAAAACACTGAAGCTTTCTTT. Translation gives CATRWGENTEAFF.